Following are 22 T cell receptor beta chains from one sample sequenced in a study of Ad26.COV2.S vaccination and SARS-CoV-2 variants. The treatment denotes: some 20 received Ad26.COV2.S at low or high dose, single or two shots; about 5 received placebo; per-sample allocation not given. Following the first vaccine or placebo injection, samples were taken on day 63. TCRdb's copy holds only in-frame clones and misses some; the assay was immunoSEQ multiplex PCR. The table has 300,000 to 400,000 clones, about 85% seen once; the top ten hold 2.1%. Source: peripheral blood, taken in a trial of Ad26.COV2.S vaccine versus placebo. The receptors come from a person between 18 and 65 years old who received the Ad26.COV2.S COVID-19 vaccine or a placebo.

The V and J genes are TRBV9 and TRBJ1-6; TRBD1 matches at 7 bases. CDR3 length: 15 amino acids. Germline loops: CDR1 SGDLS, CDR2 YYNGEE. V gave up 4 bases and J gave up 10 bases; unmatched junction bases: 11. For the CDR3, the DNA is TGTGCCAGCAGCCCAAGAACAGGGGTGGGATCACCCCTCCACTTT. Translating gives CASSPRTGVGSPLHF.

The rearrangement uses TRBV19 and TRBJ1-1; 9 bases are shared with TRBD1. From germline, CDR1 is LNHDA and CDR2 SQIVND (reference sequence). CDR3 length: 13 residues. The V gene end was trimmed by 2 bases and the J gene end by 6 bases; junction bases not matched to a gene: 1. CDR3: CASSIRQGAEAFF. CDR3 coding DNA: TGTGCCAGTAGTATAAGACAGGGGGCTGAAGCTTTCTTT.

The J gene is TRBJ2-4, the V gene TRBV6-2 or TRBV6-3, with 7 bases that match TRBD1. The CDR3 sequence is 13 residues long. Germline V gene data show CDR1 as MNHEY and CDR2 as SVGEGT. V lost 0 bases and J lost 8; bases outside the gene matches: 1. CDR3 bases: TGTGCCAGCAGTTACTCGGGGACAGACATTCAGTACTTC. It yields the protein CASSYSGTDIQYF.

Concerning this clone: At one end the junction does not follow the germline gene, possibly because of a read error. This rearrangement joins TRBV19 to TRBJ2-1; 10 bases are a match to TRBD2. Germline CDR1 and CDR2: LNHDA and SQIVND (reference sequence). The CDR3 covers 14 residues. CDR3: CASRIASGGFEQFF. The CDR3 coding sequence is TGTGCCAGTAGAATAGCTAGCGGGGGATTTGAGCAGTTCTTC.

The CDR3 DNA reads TGTGCCAGCAGTGAAGGTGCAGGGACAACCTACGAGCAGTACTTC. Translated: CASSEGAGTTYEQYF. This chain joins TRBV6-1 and TRBJ2-7; D may be TRBD1 (6 bases). Looked up from germline, CDR1 is MNHNS and CDR2 is SASEGT. The CDR3 extends over 15 amino acids. The V gene lost 1 base and the J gene lost 2 bases, with 12 bases spanning the gap.

The J gene is TRBJ2-5, the V gene TRBV15; D is possibly TRBD2 (5 bases). The CDR3 is made up of 12 amino acids. Trimming removed 4 bases from V and 5 bases from J, with 8 bases in between. CDR1 and CDR2 (germline): LNHNV, YYDKDF (reference sequence). Here the CDR3 DNA reads TGTGCCACCAGCACCCGAGGGGAGACCCAGTACTTC. It encodes CATSTRGETQYF.

The J gene is TRBJ2-1, the V gene TRBV3-1 (or the pseudogene TRBV3-2); 10 nucleotides line up with TRBD2. CDR1 and CDR2 from the germline V gene are LGHDT and YNNKEL (reference sequence). The CDR3 runs 15 residues. V was clipped by 6 bases and J by 4 bases; unmatched bases: 6. As DNA, the CDR3 is TGTGCCAGCAGTACCTCTAGCGGGGGTTACAATGAGCAGTTCTTC. This sequence encodes CASSTSSGGYNEQFF.

This chain joins TRBV7-2 and TRBJ1-6, with 7 bases identical to TRBD1. The CDR3 runs 12 residues. The germline CDR1 and CDR2 sequences are SGHTA and FQGNSA. V trimming: 5 bases; J trimming: 11 bases; junction bases outside the gene matches: 3. DNA for the CDR3: TGTGCCAGCAGCCCCAGGGGGGCACCCCTCCACTTT. Amino acid sequence: CASSPRGAPLHF.

This chain links TRBV4-1 with TRBJ2-3, with D tentatively TRBD2 (6 bases). The CDR3 covers 15 residues. The germline gives CDR1 MGHRA, CDR2 YSYEKL. V lost 1 base and J 2 bases, leaving 10 bases between the germline ends. The CDR3 loop reads CASSQAGLLTDTQYF. CDR3 nucleotides: TGCGCCAGCAGCCAAGCGGGACTCCTCACAGATACGCAGTATTTT.

The chain couples TRBV4-1 to TRBJ1-1; D gene ambiguous. The V and J ends lost 0 bases and 4 bases respectively, with 15 bases between them. Germline lookup yields CDR1 MGHRA and CDR2 YSYEKL. The CDR3 is made up of 16 amino acids. CDR3 region: CASSQDLVSLFTEAFF. CDR3 coding DNA: TGCGCCAGCAGCCAAGATCTAGTCAGTTTGTTCACTGAAGCTTTCTTT.

The chain links TRBV19 to TRBJ1-2, with TRBD1 matching 8 bases. The CDR3 contains 13 residues. The ends lost 5 bases at V and 4 bases at J; junction bases unmatched: 3. Per the germline V gene, CDR1 is LNHDA and CDR2 is SQIVND (reference sequence). This chain's CDR3 is CASSRGQGYGYTF. DNA of the CDR3: TGTGCCAGTAGTCGAGGACAGGGCTATGGCTACACCTTC.

Written as DNA, the CDR3 is TGTGCCAGCAGGTTCATGGGACAGAACACTGAAGCTTTCTTT. Protein product: CASRFMGQNTEAFF. The chain couples TRBV27 to TRBJ1-1; D might be TRBD1 (6 bases). Trimming took 6 bases from V and 1 from J, leaving 12 bases between them. The CDR3 sequence is 14 residues long. Germline-derived CDR1 and CDR2 are MNHEY and SMNVEV (reference sequence).

The chain carries TRBV7-2 and TRBJ1-1; D is undetermined. This CDR3 spans 14 amino acids. CDR1 and CDR2 (germline): SGHTA, FQGNSA. Trimming cost V 2 bases and J 1 base, with 8 bases left between them. Here the CDR3 reads CASSLRRQNTEAFF. DNA for the CDR3: TGTGCCAGCAGCTTAAGGAGACAGAACACTGAAGCTTTCTTT. The full variable domain, rest sourced from reference TRBV7-2 and TRBJ1-1, is GAGVSQSPSNKVTEKGKDVELRCDPISGHTALYWYRQSLGQGLEFLIYFQGNSAPDKSGLPSDRFSAERTGGSVSTLTIQRTQQEDSAVYLCASSLRRQNTEAFFGQGTRLTVV.

V gene TRBV30 combines with J gene TRBJ1-6; D is possibly TRBD1 (5 bases). Trimming removed 2 bases from V and 10 bases from J, with 15 bases in between. The CDR3 has 14 amino acids. Germline CDR1 reads GTSNPN; CDR2 reads SVGIG (reference sequence). The CDR3 DNA sequence: TGTGCCTGGAGTAGGGGTAGGGAAAACTCACCCCTCCACTTT. Protein: CAWSRGRENSPLHF.

The chain joins TRBV4-1 to TRBJ1-1; D unclear. This CDR3 spans 15 amino acids. The germline V gene encodes CDR1 MGHRA and CDR2 YSYEKL. Deletions cut 0 bases from V and 1 base from J, with 9 bases between. The DNA for the CDR3 is TGCGCCAGCAGCCAAGATGGTGGCGGGAACACTGAAGCTTTCTTT. It is translated as CASSQDGGGNTEAFF.

CDR3 region: CASSEARSGDGETQYF. As DNA, the CDR3 is TGTGCCAGCAGTGAAGCTCGTTCGGGGGACGGGGAGACCCAGTACTTC. The chain recombines TRBV2 with TRBJ2-5, with D possibly TRBD2 on 6 matching bases. This CDR3 region has 16 residues. CDR1 and CDR2 from the germline V gene are SNHLY and FYNNEI. V was cut by 0 bases and J by 5 bases, with 16 bases left in between.

The rearrangement joins TRBV10-3 to TRBJ1-4, with D tentatively TRBD1 (5 bases). This CDR3 has 15 residues. V was cut by 4 bases and J by 4 bases, with 13 bases left in between. Germline V gene lookup returns CDR1 ENHRY and CDR2 SYGVKD. The CDR3 bases are TGTGCCATCAGTGTTCGTCCAGGGAATAATGAAAAACTGTTTTTT. Translation gives CAISVRPGNNEKLFF.

V is TRBV11-2 and J is TRBJ1-6, with D maybe TRBD1 (6 bases). V was trimmed by 4 bases and J by 7 bases, leaving 14 bases between them. There are 15 residues in the CDR3. The germline V gene has CDR1 SGHAT and CDR2 FQNNGV. The CDR3 here is CASSSRTDGNSPLHF. The CDR3 region has the DNA TGTGCCAGCAGCTCGAGGACAGATGGGAATTCACCCCTCCACTTT. Combining the CDR3 with reference TRBV11-2 and TRBJ1-6 gives the whole variable domain EAGVAQSPRYKIIEKRQSVAFWCNPISGHATLYWYQQILGQGPKLLIQFQNNGVVDDSQLPKDRFSAERLKGVDSTLKIQPAKLEDSAVYLCASSSRTDGNSPLHFGNGTRLTVT.

The V call is TRBV28, the J call TRBJ1-5; no firm D call. Germline CDR1 and CDR2: MDHEN and SYDVKM. Trimming stripped 2 bases from V and 2 bases from J, with 10 bases between. This CDR3 has 15 residues. The CDR3 region is CASSLAPGGNQPQHF. In nucleotides, the CDR3 is TGTGCCAGCAGTTTAGCCCCCGGGGGCAATCAGCCCCAGCATTTT.

This clone was seen a single time. The rearrangement joins TRBV3-1 (or the pseudogene TRBV3-2) to TRBJ2-7; 11 nucleotides align to TRBD2. The CDR3 consists of 15 residues. Germline trimming cut 2 bases from V and 1 base from J; bases unmatched to any gene: 1. Germline V gene sequence: CDR1 LGHDT, CDR2 YNNKEL (reference sequence). In DNA, the CDR3 is TGTGCCAGCAGCCAAACTAGCGGGGGTTCCTACGAGCAGTACTTC. Translation: CASSQTSGGSYEQYF.

The V and J genes are TRBV6-5 and TRBJ1-5, with 10 nucleotides matching TRBD1. The V and J ends lost 6 bases and 12 bases, in that order; junction bases with no gene match: 8. The CDR3 covers 13 residues. Germline V CDR1 and CDR2: MNHEY, SVGAGI. The CDR3: CASSGGQGGHQHF. The CDR3 DNA sequence: TGTGCCAGCAGCGGAGGACAGGGGGGACACCAGCATTTT.

CDR3 in amino acids: CASSFQSNQPQHF. The CDR3 nucleotides read TGTGCCAGCAGCTTTCAAAGCAATCAGCCCCAGCATTTT. This rearrangement joins TRBV5-6 to TRBJ1-5; D is undetermined. Germline CDR1 SGHDT, CDR2 YYEEEE. Trimming removed 2 bases from V and 1 base from J, with 4 bases in between. The CDR3 loop spans 13 amino acids.